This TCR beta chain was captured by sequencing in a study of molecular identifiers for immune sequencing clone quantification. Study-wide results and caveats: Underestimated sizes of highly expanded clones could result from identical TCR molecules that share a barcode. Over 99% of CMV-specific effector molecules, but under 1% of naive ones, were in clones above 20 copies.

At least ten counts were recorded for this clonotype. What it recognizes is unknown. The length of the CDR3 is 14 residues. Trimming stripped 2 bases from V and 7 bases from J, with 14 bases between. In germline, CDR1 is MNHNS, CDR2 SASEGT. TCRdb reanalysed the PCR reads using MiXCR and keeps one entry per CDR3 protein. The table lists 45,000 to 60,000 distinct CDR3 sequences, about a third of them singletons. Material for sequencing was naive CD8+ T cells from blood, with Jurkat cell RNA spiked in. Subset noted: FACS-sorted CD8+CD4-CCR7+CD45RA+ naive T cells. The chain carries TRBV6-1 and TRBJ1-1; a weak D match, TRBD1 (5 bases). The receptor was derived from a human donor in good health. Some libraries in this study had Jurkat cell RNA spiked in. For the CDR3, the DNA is TGTGCCAGCAGTGAACTATGGACAACTTATGAAGCTTTCTTT. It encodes CASSELWTTYEAFF.